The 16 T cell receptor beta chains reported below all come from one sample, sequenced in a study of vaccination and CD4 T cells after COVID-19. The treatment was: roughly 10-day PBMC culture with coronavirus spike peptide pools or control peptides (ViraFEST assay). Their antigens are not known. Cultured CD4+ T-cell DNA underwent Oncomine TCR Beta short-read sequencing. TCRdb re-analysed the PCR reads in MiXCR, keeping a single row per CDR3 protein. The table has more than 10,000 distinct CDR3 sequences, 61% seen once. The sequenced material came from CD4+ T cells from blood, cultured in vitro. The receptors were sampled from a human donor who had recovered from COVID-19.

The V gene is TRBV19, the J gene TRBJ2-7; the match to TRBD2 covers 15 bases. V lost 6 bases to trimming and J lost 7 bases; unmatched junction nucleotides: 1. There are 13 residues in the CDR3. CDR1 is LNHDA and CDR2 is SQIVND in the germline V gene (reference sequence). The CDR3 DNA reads TGTGCCAGTAGCGGACTAGCGGGGGGGGAGCAGTACTTC. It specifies CASSGLAGGEQYF.

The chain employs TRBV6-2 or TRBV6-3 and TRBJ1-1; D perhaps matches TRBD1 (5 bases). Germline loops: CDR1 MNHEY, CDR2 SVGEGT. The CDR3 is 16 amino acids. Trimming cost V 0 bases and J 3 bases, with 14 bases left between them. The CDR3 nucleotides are TGTGCCAGCAGTTACTCTCCAGGGCTTGGGCACACTGAAGCTTTCTTT. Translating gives CASSYSPGLGHTEAFF.

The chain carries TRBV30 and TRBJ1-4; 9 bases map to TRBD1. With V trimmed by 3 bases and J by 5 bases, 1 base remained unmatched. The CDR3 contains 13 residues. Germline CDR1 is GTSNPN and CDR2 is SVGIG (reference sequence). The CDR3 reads CAWRTGGNEKLFF. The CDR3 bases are TGTGCCTGGAGGACAGGGGGAAATGAAAAACTGTTTTTT.

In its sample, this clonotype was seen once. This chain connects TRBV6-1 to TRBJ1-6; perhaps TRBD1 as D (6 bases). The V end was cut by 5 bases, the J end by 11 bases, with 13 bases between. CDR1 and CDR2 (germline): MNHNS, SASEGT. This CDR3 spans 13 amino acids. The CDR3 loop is CASSKQGIPPLHF. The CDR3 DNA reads TGTGCCAGCAGTAAACAGGGTATTCCACCCCTCCACTTT.

The CDR3: CASRQLANHNEQFF. For the CDR3, the DNA is TGTGCCAGCAGACAACTAGCGAACCACAATGAGCAGTTCTTC. The chain has TRBV6-4 and TRBJ2-1, with TRBD2 identical over 7 bases. Looked up from germline, CDR1 is MRHNA and CDR2 is SNTAGT. The CDR3 is 14 residues long. Trimming at V came to 6 bases and at J to 5 bases, leaving 7 bases not matched to a gene.

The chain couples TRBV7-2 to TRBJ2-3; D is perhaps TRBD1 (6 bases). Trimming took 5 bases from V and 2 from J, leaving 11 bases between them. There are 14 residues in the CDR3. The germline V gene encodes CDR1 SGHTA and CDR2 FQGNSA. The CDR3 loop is CASSDVGATDTQYF. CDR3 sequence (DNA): TGTGCCAGCAGCGACGTGGGGGCCACAGATACGCAGTATTTT. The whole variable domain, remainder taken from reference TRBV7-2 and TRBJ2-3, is GAGVSQSPSNKVTEKGKDVELRCDPISGHTALYWYRQSLGQGLEFLIYFQGNSAPDKSGLPSDRFSAERTGGSVSTLTIQRTQQEDSAVYLCASSDVGATDTQYFGPGTRLTVL.

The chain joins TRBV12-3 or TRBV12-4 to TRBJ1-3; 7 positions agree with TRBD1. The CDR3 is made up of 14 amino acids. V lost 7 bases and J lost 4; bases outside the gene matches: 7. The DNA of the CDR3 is TGTGCCAGCACCCCGACAGGGTCGGGAAACACCATATATTTT. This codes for CASTPTGSGNTIYF.

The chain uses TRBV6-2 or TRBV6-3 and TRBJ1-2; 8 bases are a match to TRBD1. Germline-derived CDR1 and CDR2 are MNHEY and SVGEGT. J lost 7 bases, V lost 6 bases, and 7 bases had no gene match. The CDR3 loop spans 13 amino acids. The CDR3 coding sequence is TGTGCCAGCAGACCGGACAGGGTTGGTGGCTACACCTTC. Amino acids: CASRPDRVGGYTF.

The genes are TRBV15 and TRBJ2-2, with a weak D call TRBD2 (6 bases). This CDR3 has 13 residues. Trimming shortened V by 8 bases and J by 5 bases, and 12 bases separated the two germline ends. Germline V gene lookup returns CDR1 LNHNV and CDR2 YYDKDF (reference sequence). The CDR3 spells CATQKGGTGELFF. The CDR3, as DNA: TGTGCCACCCAAAAAGGAGGGACCGGGGAGCTGTTTTTT. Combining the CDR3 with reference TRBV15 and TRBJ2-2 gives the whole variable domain DAMVIQNPRYQVTQFGKPVTLSCSQTLNHNVMYWYQQKSSQAPKLLFHYYDKDFNNEADTPDNFQSRRPNTSFCFLDIRSPGLGDTAMYLCATQKGGTGELFFGEGSRLTVL.

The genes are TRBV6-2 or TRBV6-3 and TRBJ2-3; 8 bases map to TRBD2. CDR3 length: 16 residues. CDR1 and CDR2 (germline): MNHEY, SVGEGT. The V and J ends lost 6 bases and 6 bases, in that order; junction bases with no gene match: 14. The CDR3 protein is CASRVRARAGVDTQYF. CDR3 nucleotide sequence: TGTGCCAGCAGGGTCCGGGCCCGAGCGGGAGTGGATACGCAGTATTTT.

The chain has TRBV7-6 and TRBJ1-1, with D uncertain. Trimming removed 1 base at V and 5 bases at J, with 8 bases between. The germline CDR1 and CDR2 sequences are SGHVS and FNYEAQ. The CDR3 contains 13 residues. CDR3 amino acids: CASSLGQFTEAFF. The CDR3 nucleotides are TGTGCCAGCAGCTTAGGGCAGTTTACTGAAGCTTTCTTT.

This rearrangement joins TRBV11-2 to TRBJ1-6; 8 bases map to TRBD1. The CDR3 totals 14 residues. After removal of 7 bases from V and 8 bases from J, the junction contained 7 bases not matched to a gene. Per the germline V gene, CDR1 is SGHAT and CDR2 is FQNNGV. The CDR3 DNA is TGTGCCAGCACCCCGGACAGGGCTGATTCACCCCTCCACTTT. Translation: CASTPDRADSPLHF.

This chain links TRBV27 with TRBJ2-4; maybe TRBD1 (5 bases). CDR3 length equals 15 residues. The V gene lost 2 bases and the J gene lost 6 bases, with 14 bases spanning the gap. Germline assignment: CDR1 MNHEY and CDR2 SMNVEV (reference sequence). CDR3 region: CASSLDQGSRNIQYF. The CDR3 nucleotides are TGTGCCAGCAGTTTAGACCAGGGATCTAGAAACATTCAGTACTTC.

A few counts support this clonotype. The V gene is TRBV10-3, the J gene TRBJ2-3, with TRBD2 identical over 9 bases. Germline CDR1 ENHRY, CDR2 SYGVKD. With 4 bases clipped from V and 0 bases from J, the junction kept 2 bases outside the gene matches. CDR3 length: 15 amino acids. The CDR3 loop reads CAISGTSGSTDTQYF. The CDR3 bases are TGTGCCATCAGTGGTACTAGCGGGAGCACAGATACGCAGTATTTT.

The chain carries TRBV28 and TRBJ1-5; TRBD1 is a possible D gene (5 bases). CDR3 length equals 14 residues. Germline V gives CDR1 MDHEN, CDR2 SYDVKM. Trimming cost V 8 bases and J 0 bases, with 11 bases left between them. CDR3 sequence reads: CASRGELSNQPQHF. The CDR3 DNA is TGTGCCAGCCGAGGGGAACTTAGCAATCAGCCCCAGCATTTT.

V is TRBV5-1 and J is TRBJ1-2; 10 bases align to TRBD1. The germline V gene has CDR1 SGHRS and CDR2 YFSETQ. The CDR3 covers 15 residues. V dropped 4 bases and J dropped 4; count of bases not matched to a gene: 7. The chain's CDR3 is CASSPRQGAGYGYTF. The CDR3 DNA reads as TGCGCCAGCAGCCCAAGACAGGGGGCTGGCTATGGCTACACCTTC.